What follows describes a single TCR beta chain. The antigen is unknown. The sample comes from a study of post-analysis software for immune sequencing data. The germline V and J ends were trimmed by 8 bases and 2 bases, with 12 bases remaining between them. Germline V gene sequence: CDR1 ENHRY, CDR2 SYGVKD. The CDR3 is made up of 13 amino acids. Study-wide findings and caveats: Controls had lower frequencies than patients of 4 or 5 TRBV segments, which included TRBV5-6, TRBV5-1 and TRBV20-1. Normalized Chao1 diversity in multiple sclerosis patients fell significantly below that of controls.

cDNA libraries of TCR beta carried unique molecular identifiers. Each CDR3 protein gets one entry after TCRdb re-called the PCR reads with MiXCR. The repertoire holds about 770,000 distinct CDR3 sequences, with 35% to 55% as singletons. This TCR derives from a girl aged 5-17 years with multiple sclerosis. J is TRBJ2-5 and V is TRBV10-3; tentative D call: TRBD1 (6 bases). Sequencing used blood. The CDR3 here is CAISGRGQETQYF. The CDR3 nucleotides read TGTGCCATCTCCGGCAGGGGACAAGAGACCCAGTACTTC.